This T cell receptor (beta chain) was documented in a study of T cell responses to AZD1222 COVID-19 vaccine. As for the study in general: Analysis merged second doses at about 4 or about 12 weeks.

The CDR3 runs 14 residues. Per germline, CDR1 MNHEY and CDR2 SMNVEV (reference sequence). Trimming stripped 7 bases from V and 7 bases from J, with 14 bases between. Sequenced by immunoSEQ multiplex PCR; TCRdb stores in-frame clones only, minus some. The table includes roughly 170,000 clones, about 91% detected once. The chain employs TRBV27 and TRBJ1-6, with D unresolved. This TCR was sampled from an adult in good health. Sequenced material: peripheral blood, taken on day 0 of AZD1222 vaccination. The CDR3 DNA sequence: TGTGCCAGCACCCCGAGATACAAAAATTCACCCCTCCACTTT. This translates into CASTPRYKNSPLHF.